This T cell receptor beta chain stems from a study of early T cells in non-severe SARS-CoV-2 infection. Looking at the study overall: The input, bulk RNA from unsorted whole blood, was sequenced, and chains were unpaired. Notes on the study in general: The VDJdb matching leaned toward anti-spike CD8 responses and overlooked private and CD4 specificities.

This clonotype was seen repeatedly, ten times or more. The antigen is not known. This CDR3 is 13 amino acids long. Germline-derived CDR1 and CDR2 are SQVTM and ANQGSEA. J gave up 11 bases and V 4 bases, and 13 bases lay outside the gene matches. Unique molecular identifier tags were affixed to discrete cDNA molecules. Using its own MiXCR run on the 5' RACE reads, TCRdb lists one record per CDR3 protein. The data hold roughly 54,000 distinct CDR3 sequences, with around 12% observed a single time. The chain uses TRBV29-1 and TRBJ1-1, with 7 bases identical to TRBD1. The clonotype was recovered from an adult who was a healthcare worker with PCR-confirmed SARS-CoV-2 infection or an uninfected control (not recorded which). Sequenced input: whole blood. The CDR3 nucleotides read TGCAGCGTTGGGGGACAGTGGCCCGGGCAGGCTTTCTTT. Its translation is CSVGGQWPGQAFF.